Listed below are T cell receptor beta chains from one sample, sequenced in a study of PD-1 blockade in mismatch repair-deficient tumors. Sequenced by immunoSEQ multiplex PCR; TCRdb stores in-frame clones only, minus some. The table includes some 110,000 clones, more than 60% detected once. The sequencing used peripheral blood, collected roughly 60 weeks after starting pembrolizumab. Every receptor here comes from an adult with mismatch repair-deficient cancer. Both conserved end residues are part of each CDR3. The D gene is left open where the match is weak. The size entry is marked missing in some rows and otherwise reads once, few, many or a size class.

D gene | clone size | J gene | V gene | CDR3 DNA | CDR3 protein
. | . | TRBJ1-1 | TRBV5-6 | TGTGCCAGCAGCCTTGTAGGGGGGATGAACACTGAAGCTTTCTTT | CASSLVGGMNTEAFF
TRBD2 | . | TRBJ2-1 | TRBV27 | TGTGCCAGCAGTCCAGGGACTAGCGGGAGGGATGAGCAGTTCTTC | CASSPGTSGRDEQFF
. | . | TRBJ1-2 | TRBV30 | TGTGCCTGGAGTGTAATGGCAGGGTCTCATGGCTACACCTTC | CAWSVMAGSHGYTF
. | few | TRBJ1-4 | TRBV7-9 | TGTGCCAGCAGCCCCGAGCTTTTTAATGAAAAACTGTTTTTT | CASSPELFNEKLFF
. | . | TRBJ2-2 | TRBV9 | TGTGCCAGCAGCGTTGATAGCAGGACAACCGGGGAGCTGTTTTTT | CASSVDSRTTGELFF
. | . | TRBJ1-1 | TRBV19 | TGTGCCAGTAGTATAGATCGAAGGGAGAAGAACACTGAAGCTTTCTTT | CASSIDRREKNTEAFF
. | . | TRBJ1-3 | TRBV7-2 | TGTGCCAGCAGCTTCGGGGGGCTGAAGGGCACCATATATTTT | CASSFGGLKGTIYF
TRBD1 | . | TRBJ2-5 | TRBV13 | TGTGCCAGTGGCCGACAGGGGAGCAGAGAGACCCAGTACTTC | CASGRQGSRETQYF
. | once | TRBJ1-4 | TRBV15 | TGTGCCACCAGACTCACAGTAGACCGAGCAACTAATGAAAAACTGTTTTTT | CATRLTVDRATNEKLFF
. | . | TRBJ1-5 | TRBV6-1 | TGTGCCAGCAACCAGGCGTTCAATCAGCCCCAGCATTTT | CASNQAFNQPQHF
. | . | TRBJ1-4 | TRBV19 | TGTGCCAGTACGGGCAGACGGTATGAAAAACTGTTTTTT | CASTGRRYEKLFF
TRBD1 | many | TRBJ1-1 | TRBV30 | TGTGCCTGGAGTCCTCGACAGGGTTTCAACACTGAAGCTTTCTTT | CAWSPRQGFNTEAFF
TRBD1 | few | TRBJ1-1 | TRBV18 | TGTGCCAGCGCGGACAGGGATGGGAACACTGAAGCTTTCTTT | CASADRDGNTEAFF
TRBD1 | . | TRBJ1-1 | TRBV15 | TGTGCCACCAGCAGAGACAACAGGGGCACTGAAGCTTTCTTT | CATSRDNRGTEAFF
. | few | TRBJ2-7 | TRBV7-5 | TGTGCCAGCAGCTTAGTTTCTGGGGCGGGCGAGCAGTACTTC | CASSLVSGAGEQYF